This T cell receptor beta chain was captured in a study of cytomegalovirus exposure and HLA in healthy donors. Study at large: Unique TCRs from HLA-typed donors, roughly 87 million of them, were held in an early data release. Findings and limits, study-wide: In a later analysis, across HLA loci, associated TCR counts were highest for DRB1, lowest for HLA-C. Apart from CMV serostatus, no immune exposure information was available. Being productive about 90% or about 30% of the time was typical of most TCR beta V segments in an earlier analysis.

The PCR contained 60 Vbeta and 13 Jbeta primers. Sequencing used immunoSEQ multiplex PCR; TCRdb keeps in-frame clones, though not all of them. This sample carries about 82,000 clones, about 71% of them seen once, and the ten largest clones take about 7.7%. V shed 0 bases, J shed 8 bases, and the junction held 8 bases outside the gene matches. The germline V gene encodes CDR1 LGHNA and CDR2 YNFKEQ. This CDR3 contains 16 residues. This clone occurred a few times. Its antigen is still unknown. The rearrangement joins TRBV4-2 to TRBJ2-1; 9 positions match TRBD2. This TCR was recovered from a man in his sixties in good health and CMV-seronegative. Sequencing used PBMCs. The CDR3 DNA reads TGTGCCAGCAGCCAAGATTCCGCTAGCGGGATCGATGAGCAGTTCTTC. Amino acid sequence: CASSQDSASGIDEQFF.